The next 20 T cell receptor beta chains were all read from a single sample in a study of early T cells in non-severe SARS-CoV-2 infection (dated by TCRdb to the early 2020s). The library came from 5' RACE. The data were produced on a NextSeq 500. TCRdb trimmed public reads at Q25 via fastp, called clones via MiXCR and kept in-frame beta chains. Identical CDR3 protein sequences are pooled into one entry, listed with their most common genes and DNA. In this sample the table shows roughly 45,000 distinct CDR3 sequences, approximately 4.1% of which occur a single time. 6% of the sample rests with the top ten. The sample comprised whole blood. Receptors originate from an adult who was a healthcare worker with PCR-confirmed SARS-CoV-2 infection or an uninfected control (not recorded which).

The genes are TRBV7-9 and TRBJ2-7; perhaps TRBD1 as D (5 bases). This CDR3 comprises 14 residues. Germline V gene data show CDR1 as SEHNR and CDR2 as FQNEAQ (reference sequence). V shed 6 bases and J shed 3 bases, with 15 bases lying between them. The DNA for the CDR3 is TGTGCCAGCAGTCTCTCCGTCCAGGGCTACGAGCAGTACTTC. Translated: CASSLSVQGYEQYF.

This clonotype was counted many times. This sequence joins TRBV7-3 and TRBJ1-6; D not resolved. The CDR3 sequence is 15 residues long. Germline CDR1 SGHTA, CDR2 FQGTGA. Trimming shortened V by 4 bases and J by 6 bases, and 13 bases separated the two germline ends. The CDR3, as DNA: TGTGCCAGCAGCTCCGAGTCGGGGTCTAATTCACCCCTCCACTTT. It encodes CASSSESGSNSPLHF.

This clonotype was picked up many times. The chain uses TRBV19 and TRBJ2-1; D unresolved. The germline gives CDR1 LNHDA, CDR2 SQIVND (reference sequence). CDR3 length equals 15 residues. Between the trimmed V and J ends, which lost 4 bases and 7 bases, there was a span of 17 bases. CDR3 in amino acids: CASSTSRTPRNEQFF. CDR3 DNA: TGTGCCAGTAGTACAAGCCGAACTCCTAGGAATGAGCAGTTCTTC.

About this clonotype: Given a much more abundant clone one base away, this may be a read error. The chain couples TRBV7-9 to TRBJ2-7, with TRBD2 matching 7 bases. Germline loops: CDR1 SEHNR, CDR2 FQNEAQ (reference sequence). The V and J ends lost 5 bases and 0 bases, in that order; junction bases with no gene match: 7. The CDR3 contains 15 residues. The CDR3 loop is CASSPWDYFSYEQYF. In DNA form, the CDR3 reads TGTGCCAGCAGCCCCTGGGACTACTTCTCCTACGAGCAGTACTTC. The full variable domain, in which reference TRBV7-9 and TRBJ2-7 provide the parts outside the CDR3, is DTGVSQNPRHKITKRGQNVTFRCDPISEHNRLYWYRQTLGQGPEFLTYFQNEAQLEKSRLLSDRFSAERPKGSFSTLEIQRTEQGDSAMYLCASSPWDYFSYEQYFGPGTRLTVT.

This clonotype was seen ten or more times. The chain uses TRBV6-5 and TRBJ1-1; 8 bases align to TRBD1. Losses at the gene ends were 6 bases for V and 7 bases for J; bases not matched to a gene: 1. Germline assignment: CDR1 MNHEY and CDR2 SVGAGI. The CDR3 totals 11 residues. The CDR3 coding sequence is TGTGCCAGCAGAGGACAGGGTGAAGCTTTCTTT. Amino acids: CASRGQGEAFF.

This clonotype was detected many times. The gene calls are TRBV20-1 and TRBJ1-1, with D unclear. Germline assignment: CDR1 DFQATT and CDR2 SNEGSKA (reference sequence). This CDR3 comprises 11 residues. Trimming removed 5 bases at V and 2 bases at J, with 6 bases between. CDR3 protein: CSAETNTEAFF. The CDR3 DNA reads TGCAGTGCTGAGACCAACACTGAAGCTTTCTTT.

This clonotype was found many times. CDR3: CASRRAGISTDTQYF. The CDR3 DNA sequence: TGTGCCAGCAGGCGAGCGGGAATAAGCACAGATACGCAGTATTTT. V and J are TRBV12-3 or TRBV12-4 and TRBJ2-3, with TRBD2 identical over 7 bases. This CDR3 region has 15 residues. V lost 6 bases, J lost 0 bases, and 6 bases stayed unmatched.

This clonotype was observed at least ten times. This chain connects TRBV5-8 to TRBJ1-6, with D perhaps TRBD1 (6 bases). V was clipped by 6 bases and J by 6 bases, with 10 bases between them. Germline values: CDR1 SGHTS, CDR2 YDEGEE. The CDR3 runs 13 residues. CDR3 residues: CASNREFNSPLHF. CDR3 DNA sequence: TGTGCCAGCAACAGGGAGTTTAATTCACCCCTCCACTTT.

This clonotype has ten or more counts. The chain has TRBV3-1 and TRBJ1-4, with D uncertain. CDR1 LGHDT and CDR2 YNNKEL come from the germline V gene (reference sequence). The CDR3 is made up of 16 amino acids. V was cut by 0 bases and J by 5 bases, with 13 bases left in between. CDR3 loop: CASSQEVAPGNEKLFF. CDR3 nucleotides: TGTGCCAGCAGCCAAGAAGTAGCTCCCGGGAATGAAAAACTGTTTTTT.

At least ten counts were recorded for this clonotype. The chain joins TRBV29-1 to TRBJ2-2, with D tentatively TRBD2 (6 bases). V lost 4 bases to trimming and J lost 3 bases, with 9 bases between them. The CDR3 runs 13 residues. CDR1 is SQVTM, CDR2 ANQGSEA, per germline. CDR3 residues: CSVGGRYTGELFF. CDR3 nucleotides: TGCAGCGTTGGAGGGAGGTACACCGGGGAGCTGTTTTTT.

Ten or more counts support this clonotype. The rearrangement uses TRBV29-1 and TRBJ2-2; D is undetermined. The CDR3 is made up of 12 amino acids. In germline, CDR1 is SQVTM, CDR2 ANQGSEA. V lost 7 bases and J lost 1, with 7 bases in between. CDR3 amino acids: CSGYKNTGELFF. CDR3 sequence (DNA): TGCAGCGGCTACAAGAACACCGGGGAGCTGTTTTTT.

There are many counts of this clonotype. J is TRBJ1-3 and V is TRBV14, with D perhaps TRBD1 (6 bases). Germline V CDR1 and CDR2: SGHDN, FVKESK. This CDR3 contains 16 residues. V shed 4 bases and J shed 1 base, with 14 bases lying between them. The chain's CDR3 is CASSPLRGGSGNTIYF. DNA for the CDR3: TGTGCCAGCAGCCCCCTGAGGGGGGGTTCTGGAAACACCATATATTTT.

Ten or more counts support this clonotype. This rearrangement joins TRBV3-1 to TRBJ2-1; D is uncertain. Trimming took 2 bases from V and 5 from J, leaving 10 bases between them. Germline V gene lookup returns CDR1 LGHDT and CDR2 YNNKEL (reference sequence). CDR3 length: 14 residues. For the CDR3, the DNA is TGTGCCAGCAGCCAATCTTCTGGAAACAATGAGCAGTTCTTC. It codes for CASSQSSGNNEQFF.

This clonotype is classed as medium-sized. In DNA form, the CDR3 reads TGTGCCAGCAGCCCAGGAGGGGGGAGTCGAGGTGGTGATGAGCAGTTCTTC. This sequence encodes CASSPGGGSRGGDEQFF. The chain links TRBV7-9 to TRBJ2-1; D may match TRBD1 or TRBD2 (6 bases each). CDR1 and CDR2 (germline): SEHNR, FQNEAQ (reference sequence). This CDR3 is built from 17 residues. Trimming shortened V by 5 bases and J by 8 bases, and 25 bases separated the two germline ends.

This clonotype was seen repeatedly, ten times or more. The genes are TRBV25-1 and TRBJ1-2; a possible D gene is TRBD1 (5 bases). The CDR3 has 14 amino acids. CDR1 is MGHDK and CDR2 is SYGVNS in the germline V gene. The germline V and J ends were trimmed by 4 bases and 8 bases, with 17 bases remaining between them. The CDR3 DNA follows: TGTGCCAGCAGTGCTCCCTATCAGGGATTCGGCTACACCTTC. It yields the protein CASSAPYQGFGYTF.

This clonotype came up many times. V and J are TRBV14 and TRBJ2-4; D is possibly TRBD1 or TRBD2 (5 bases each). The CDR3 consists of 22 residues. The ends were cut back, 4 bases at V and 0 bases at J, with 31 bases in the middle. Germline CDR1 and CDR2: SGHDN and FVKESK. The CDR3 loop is CASSPTGAPYSRSVLAKNIQYF. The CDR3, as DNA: TGTGCCAGCAGCCCAACCGGGGCACCTTATTCCCGGTCCGTTCTAGCCAAAAACATTCAGTACTTC.

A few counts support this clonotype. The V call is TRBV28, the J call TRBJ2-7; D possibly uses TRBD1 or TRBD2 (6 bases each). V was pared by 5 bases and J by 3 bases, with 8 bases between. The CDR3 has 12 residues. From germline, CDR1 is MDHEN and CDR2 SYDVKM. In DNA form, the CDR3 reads TGTGCCAGCAGTCGGGGGCGCTACGAGCAGTACTTC. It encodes CASSRGRYEQYF.

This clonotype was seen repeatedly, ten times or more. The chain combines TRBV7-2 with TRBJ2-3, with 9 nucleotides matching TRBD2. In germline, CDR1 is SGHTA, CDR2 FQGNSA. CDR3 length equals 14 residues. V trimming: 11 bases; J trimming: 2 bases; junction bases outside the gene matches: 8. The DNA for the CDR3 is TGTGCCGGAAGCGGGGGGCTTAACACAGATACGCAGTATTTT. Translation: CAGSGGLNTDTQYF. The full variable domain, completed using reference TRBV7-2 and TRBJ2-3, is GAGVSQSPSNKVTEKGKDVELRCDPISGHTALYWYRQSLGQGLEFLIYFQGNSAPDKSGLPSDRFSAERTGGSVSTLTIQRTQQEDSAVYLCAGSGGLNTDTQYFGPGTRLTVL.

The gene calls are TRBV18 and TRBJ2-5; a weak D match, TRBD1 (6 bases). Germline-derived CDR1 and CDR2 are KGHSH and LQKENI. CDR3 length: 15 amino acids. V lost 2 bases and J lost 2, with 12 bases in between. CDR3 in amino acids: CASSPNQGLQETQYF. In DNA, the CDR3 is TGTGCCAGCTCACCAAATCAGGGGTTACAAGAGACCCAGTACTTC.

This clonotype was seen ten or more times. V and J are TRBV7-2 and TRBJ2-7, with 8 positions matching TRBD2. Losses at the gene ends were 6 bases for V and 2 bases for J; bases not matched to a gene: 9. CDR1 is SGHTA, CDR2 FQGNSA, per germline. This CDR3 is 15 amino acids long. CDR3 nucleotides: TGTGCCAGCAGTTACAGCGGGAGAAGCACCTACGAGCAGTACTTC. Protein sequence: CASSYSGRSTYEQYF.